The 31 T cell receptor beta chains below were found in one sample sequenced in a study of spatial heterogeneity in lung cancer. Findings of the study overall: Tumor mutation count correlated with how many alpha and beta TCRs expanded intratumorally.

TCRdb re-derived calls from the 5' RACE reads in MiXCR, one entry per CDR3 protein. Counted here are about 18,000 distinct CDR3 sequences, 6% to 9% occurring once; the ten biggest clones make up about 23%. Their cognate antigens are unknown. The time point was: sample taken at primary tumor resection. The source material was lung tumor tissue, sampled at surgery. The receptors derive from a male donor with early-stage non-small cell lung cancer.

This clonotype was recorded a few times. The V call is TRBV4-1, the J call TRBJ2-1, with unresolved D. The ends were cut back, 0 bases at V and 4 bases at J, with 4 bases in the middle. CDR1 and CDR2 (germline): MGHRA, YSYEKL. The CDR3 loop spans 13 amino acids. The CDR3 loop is CASSQDPYNEQFF. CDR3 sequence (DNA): TGCGCCAGCAGCCAAGATCCGTACAATGAGCAGTTCTTC.

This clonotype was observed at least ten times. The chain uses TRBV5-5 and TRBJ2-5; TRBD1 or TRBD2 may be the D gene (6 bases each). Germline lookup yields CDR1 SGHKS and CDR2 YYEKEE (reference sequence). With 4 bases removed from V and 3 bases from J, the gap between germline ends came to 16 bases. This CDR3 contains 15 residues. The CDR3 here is CASSPNWGAEETQYF. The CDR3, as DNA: TGTGCCAGCAGCCCTAACTGGGGGGCGGAAGAGACCCAGTACTTC.

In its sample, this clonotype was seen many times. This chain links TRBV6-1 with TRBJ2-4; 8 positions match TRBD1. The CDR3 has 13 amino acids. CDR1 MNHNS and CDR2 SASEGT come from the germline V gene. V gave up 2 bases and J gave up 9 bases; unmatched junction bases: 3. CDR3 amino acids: CASSEPGTGIQYF. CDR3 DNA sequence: TGTGCCAGCAGTGAACCAGGGACAGGCATTCAGTACTTC.

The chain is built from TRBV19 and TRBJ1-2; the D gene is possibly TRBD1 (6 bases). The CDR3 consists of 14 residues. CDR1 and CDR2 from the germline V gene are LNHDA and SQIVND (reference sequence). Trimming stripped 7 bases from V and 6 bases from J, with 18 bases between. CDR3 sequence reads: CASIETGGTNGYTF. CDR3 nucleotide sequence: TGTGCCAGTATCGAGACAGGTGGAACGAATGGCTACACCTTC.

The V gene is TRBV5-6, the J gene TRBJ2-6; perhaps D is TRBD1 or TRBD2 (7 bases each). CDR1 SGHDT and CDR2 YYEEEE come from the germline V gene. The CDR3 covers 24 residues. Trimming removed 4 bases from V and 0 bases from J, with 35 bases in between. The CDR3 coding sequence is TGTGCCAGCAGCACCCCCCTGCGGGGCAGGGGGGGACCCTCTTCGACCTCTGGGGCCAACGTCCTGACTTTC. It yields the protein CASSTPLRGRGGPSSTSGANVLTF.

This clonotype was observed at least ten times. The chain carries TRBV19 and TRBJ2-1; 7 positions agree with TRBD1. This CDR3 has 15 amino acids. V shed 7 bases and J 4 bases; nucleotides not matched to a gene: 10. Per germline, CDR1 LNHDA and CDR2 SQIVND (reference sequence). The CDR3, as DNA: TGTGCCAGTATGAGTTCAGGGGGTGTATACAATGAGCAGTTCTTC. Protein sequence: CASMSSGGVYNEQFF.

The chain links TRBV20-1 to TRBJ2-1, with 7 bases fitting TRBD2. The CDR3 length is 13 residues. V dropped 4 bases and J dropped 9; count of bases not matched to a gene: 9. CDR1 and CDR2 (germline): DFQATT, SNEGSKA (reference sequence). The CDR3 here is CSATGLRWGEQFF. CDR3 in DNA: TGCAGTGCTACGGGACTACGGTGGGGTGAGCAGTTCTTC.

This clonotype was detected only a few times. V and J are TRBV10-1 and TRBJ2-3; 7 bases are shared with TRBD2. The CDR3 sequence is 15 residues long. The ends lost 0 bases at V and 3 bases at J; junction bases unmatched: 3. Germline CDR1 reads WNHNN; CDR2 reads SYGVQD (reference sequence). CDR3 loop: CASSESYSGTDTQYF. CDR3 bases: TGCGCCAGCAGTGAGTCGTATAGCGGGACAGATACGCAGTATTTT.

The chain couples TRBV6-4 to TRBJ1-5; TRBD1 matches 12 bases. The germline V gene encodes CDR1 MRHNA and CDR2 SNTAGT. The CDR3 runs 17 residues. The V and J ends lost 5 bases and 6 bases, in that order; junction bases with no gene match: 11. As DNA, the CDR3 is TGTGCCAGCAGTCACCCGAGGAGGGACAGGGGGCTTCAGCCCCAGCATTTT. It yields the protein CASSHPRRDRGLQPQHF.

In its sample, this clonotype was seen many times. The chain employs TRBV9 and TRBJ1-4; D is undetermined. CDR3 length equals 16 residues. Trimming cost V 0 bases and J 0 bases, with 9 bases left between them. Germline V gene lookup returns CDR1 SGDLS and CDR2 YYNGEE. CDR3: CASSVAPVATNEKLFF. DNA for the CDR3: TGTGCCAGCAGCGTAGCGCCCGTCGCAACTAATGAAAAACTGTTTTTT.

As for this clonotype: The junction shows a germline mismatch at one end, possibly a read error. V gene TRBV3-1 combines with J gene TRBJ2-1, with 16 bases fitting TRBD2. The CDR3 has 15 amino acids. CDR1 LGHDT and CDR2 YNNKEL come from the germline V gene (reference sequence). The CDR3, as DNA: TGTGCCAGCAGCTTGGGACTAGCGGGGGGGACAGAGCAGATCTTC. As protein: CASSLGLAGGTEQIF.

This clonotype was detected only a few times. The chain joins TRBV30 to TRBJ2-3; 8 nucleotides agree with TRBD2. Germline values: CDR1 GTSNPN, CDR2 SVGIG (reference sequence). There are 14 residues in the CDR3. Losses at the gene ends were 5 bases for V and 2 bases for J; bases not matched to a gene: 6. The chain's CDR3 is CAWGKRGITDTQYF. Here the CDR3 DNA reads TGTGCCTGGGGGAAGCGGGGGATCACAGATACGCAGTATTTT.

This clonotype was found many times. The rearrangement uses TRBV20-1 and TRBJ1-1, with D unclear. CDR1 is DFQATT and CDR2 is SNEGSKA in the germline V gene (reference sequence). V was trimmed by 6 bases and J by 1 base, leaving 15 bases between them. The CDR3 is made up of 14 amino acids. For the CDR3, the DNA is TGCAGTGCCACTAGTGGGTCGGAGAACACTGAAGCTTTCTTT. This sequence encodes CSATSGSENTEAFF.

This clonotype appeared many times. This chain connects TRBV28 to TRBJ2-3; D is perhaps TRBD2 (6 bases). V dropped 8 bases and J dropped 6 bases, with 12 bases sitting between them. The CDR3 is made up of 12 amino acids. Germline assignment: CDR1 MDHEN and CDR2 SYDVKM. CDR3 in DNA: TGTGCCAGCTTGGGGAGGTGGGATACGCAGTATTTT. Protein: CASLGRWDTQYF.

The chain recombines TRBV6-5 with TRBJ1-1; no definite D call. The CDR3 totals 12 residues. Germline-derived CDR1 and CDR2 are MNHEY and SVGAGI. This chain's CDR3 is CERSDWNTEAFF. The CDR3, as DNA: TGTGAAAGAAGTGATTGGAACACTGAAGCTTTCTTT.

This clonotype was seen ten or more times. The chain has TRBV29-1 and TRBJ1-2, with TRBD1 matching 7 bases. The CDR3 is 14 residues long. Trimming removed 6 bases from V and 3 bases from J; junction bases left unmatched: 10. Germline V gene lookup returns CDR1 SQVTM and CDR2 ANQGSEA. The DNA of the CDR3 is TGCAGCGTGCGCGGGGACAGCAGTTACTATGGCTACACCTTC. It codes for CSVRGDSSYYGYTF.

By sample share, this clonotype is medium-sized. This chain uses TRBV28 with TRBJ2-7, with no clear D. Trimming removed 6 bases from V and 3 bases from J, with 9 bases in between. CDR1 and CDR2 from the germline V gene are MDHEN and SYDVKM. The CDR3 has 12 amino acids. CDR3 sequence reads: CASSPSHYEQYF. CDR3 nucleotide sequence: TGTGCCAGCAGCCCTTCCCACTACGAGCAGTACTTC.

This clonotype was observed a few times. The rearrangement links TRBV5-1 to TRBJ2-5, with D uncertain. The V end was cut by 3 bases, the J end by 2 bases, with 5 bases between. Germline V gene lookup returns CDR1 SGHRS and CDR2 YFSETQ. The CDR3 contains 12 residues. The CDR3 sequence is CASSSYQETQYF. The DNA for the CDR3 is TGCGCCAGCAGCTCGTATCAAGAGACCCAGTACTTC.

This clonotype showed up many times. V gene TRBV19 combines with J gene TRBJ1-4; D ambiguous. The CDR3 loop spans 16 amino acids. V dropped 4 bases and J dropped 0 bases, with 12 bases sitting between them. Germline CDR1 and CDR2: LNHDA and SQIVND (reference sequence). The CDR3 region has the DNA TGTGCCAGTAGTAGCCGACTGGTGGCAACTAATGAAAAACTGTTTTTT. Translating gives CASSSRLVATNEKLFF. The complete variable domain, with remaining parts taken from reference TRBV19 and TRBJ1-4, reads DGGITQSPKYLFRKEGQNVTLSCEQNLNHDAMYWYRQDPGQGLRLIYYSQIVNDFQKGDIAEGYSVSREKKESFPLTVTSAQKNPTAFYLCASSSRLVATNEKLFFGSGTQLSVL.

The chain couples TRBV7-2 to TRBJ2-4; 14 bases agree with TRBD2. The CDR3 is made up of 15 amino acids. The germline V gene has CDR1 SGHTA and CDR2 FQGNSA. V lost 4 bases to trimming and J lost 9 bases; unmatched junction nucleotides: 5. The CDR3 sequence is CASSSTSGGVGIQYF. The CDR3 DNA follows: TGTGCCAGCAGCTCGACTAGCGGGGGGGTCGGCATTCAGTACTTC.

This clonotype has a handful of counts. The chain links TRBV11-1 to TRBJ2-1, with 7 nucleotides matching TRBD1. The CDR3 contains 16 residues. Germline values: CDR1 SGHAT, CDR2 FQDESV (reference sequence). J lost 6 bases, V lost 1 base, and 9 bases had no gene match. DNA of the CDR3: TGTGCCAGCAGCTTAGGGCAGGGGGTAGTAGGCAATGAGCAGTTCTTC. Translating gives CASSLGQGVVGNEQFF.

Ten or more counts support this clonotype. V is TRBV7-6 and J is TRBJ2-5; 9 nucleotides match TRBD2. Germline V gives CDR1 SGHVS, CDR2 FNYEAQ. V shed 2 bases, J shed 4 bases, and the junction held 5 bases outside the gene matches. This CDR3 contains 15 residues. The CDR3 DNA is TGTGCCAGCAGCTTACTAGCGGGGAGGGGAGAGACCCAGTACTTC. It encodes CASSLLAGRGETQYF.

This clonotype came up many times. CDR3 in DNA: TGTGCCTGGAGTGTACTAGGGCCTGGGGCCAACGTCCTGACTTTC. It codes for CAWSVLGPGANVLTF. The chain joins TRBV30 to TRBJ2-6; maybe TRBD2 (5 bases). Per the germline V gene, CDR1 is GTSNPN and CDR2 is SVGIG (reference sequence). The CDR3 runs 15 residues. Trimming stripped 0 bases from V and 2 bases from J, with 8 bases between. The whole variable domain, remainder taken from reference TRBV30 and TRBJ2-6, is SQTIHQWPATLVQPVGSPLSLECTVEGTSNPNLYWYRQAAGRGLQLLFYSVGIGQISSEVPQNLSASRPQDRQFILSSKKLLLSDSGFYLCAWSVLGPGANVLTFGAGSRLTVL.

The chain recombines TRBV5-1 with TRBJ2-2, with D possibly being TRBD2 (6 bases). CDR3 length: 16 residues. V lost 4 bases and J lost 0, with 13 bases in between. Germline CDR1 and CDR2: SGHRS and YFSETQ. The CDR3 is CASSRTGTPNTGELFF. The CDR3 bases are TGCGCCAGCAGCAGGACCGGGACTCCGAACACCGGGGAGCTGTTTTTT.

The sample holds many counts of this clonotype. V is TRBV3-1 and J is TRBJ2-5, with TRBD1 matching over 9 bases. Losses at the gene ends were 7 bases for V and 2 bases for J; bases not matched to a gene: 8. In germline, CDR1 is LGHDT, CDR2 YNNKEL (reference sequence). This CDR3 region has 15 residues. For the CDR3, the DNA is TGTGCCAGCACCCCTACAGGGGGCCCTCAAGAGACCCAGTACTTC. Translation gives CASTPTGGPQETQYF.

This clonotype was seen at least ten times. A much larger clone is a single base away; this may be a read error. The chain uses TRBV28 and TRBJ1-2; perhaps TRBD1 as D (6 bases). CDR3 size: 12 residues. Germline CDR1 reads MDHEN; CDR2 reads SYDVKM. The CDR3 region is CATIQQGDGDTF. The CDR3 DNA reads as TGTGCCACCATCCAACAGGGCGATGGCGACACCTTC.

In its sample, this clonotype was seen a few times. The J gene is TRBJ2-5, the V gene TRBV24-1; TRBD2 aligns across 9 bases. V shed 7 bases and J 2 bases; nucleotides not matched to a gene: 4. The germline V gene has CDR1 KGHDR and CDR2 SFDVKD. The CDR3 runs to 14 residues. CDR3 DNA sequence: TGTGCCACCAGGCAAAGCGGGGGGCAAGAGACCCAGTACTTC. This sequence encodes CATRQSGGQETQYF.

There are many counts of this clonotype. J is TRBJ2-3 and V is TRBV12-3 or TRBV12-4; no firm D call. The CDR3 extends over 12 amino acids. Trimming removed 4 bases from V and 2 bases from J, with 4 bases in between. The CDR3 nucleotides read TGTGCCAGCAGTTACCTCACAGATACGCAGTATTTT. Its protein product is CASSYLTDTQYF.

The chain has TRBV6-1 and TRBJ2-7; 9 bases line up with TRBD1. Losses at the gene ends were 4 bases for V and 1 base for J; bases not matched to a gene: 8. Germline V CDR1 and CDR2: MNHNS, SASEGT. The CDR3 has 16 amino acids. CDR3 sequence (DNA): TGTGCCAGCAGTGGAGGGGGGACAGGGTTGTCCTACGAGCAGTACTTC. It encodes CASSGGGTGLSYEQYF.

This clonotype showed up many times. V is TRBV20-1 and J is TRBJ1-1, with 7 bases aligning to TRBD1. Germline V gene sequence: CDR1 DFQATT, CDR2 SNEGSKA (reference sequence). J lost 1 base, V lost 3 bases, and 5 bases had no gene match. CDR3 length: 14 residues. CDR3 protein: CSARTPGGNTEAFF. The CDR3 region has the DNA TGCAGTGCTAGGACCCCAGGGGGGAACACTGAAGCTTTCTTT.

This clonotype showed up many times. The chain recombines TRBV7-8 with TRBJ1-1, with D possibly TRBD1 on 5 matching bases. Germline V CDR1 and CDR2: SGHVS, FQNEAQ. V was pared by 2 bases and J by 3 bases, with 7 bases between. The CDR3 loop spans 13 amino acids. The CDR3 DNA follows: TGTGCCAGCAGCTTAAGCAGGGACACTGAAGCTTTCTTT. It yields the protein CASSLSRDTEAFF.